The entry below gives a single T cell receptor (beta chain) sequence along with its context. What it recognizes is unknown. This CDR3 has 14 amino acids. The germline gives CDR1 WSHSY, CDR2 SAAADI. The V and J ends lost 5 bases and 4 bases, in that order; junction bases with no gene match: 3. Clones were sequenced by immunoSEQ multiplex PCR, and TCRdb holds only the in-frame ones, with some missing. In the table there are approximately 100,000 clones, roughly 90% of which are singletons. The entry originates in a study of graft-versus-host responses after intestinal transplantation. Study-wide results and caveats: Some GvH clones were seen earlier in gut or blood, suggesting intestinal origin.

This chain uses TRBV10-2 with TRBJ1-1, with 11 bases that match TRBD1. The sequence was obtained from a human donor who received an intestinal transplant. The specimen was unstimulated CD4+ T cells sorted from spleen or lymph node cells, collected before intestinal transplant. CDR3 in amino acids: CASSTGTGGTEAFF. CDR3 DNA: TGCGCCAGCAGTACCGGGACAGGGGGCACTGAAGCTTTCTTT.